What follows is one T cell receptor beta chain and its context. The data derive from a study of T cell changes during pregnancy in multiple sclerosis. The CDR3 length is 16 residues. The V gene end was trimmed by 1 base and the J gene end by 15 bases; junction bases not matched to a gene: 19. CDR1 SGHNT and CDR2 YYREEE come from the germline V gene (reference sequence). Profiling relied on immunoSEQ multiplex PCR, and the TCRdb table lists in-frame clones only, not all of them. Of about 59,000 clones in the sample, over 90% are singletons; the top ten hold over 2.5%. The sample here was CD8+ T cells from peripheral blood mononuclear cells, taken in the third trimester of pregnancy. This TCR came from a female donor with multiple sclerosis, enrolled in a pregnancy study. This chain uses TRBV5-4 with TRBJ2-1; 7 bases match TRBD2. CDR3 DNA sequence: TGTGCCAGCAGCTTGCCCGGCGGGGGACCCCCGAATAGTCCGTTCTTC. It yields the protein CASSLPGGGPPNSPFF.